This T cell receptor (beta chain) originates from a study of T cells after posttransplantation cyclophosphamide (dated by TCRdb to about 2016). For context, the study as a whole: Using TRB sequencing, the study followed how the T cell repertoire reconstituted after myeloablative bone marrow transplantation in which posttransplantation cyclophosphamide served as GVHD prophylaxis. In 3 patients, up to roughly 3 additional blood samples taken between 2 and 5.2 years after transplant also underwent TRB sequencing, as did pretransplant blood from several patients. Blood from every one of the 30 to 40 PTCy patients who had 1-year posttransplant specimens underwent TRB sequencing. TRA and TRB clonality were tightly correlated in 9 samples, so subsequent TCR analyses focused on TRB only. Samples from roughly 35 PTCy-treated patients, along with samples from 15 to 20 of their related bone marrow donors, underwent antigen receptor sequencing. Public TRB sequences were searched against a database of over 3,600 sequences associated with responses to pathogens, tumor antigens, self-antigens and alloantigens. Summary of the overall study and its limitations: The TRB repertoires of T cells infiltrating skin or the GI tract showed only limited overlap with the TRB repertoires found in blood. Across a few dozen patients, TRB clonality was highly associated with recipient CMV seropositivity and CMV reactivation, and diversity in PTCy patients was similar to diversity in CNI/methotrexate controls. Donor-recipient similarity was low at 1-2 months but increased during the first year, and donor CD8+ memory clones often dominated later blood repertoires.

TRB sequencing was run on genomic DNA with either the immunoSEQ assay at survey resolution or the hsTCRB kit. In the paper's pipeline: The immunoSEQ software handled the initial read processing, while the LymphoSeq R package was used for the repertoire analyses. Clonality was computed as 1 minus normalized Shannon entropy; Gini coefficient was also calculated for each TRB dataset. Phenotypes of unsorted samples were inferred by mapping TRB sequences from sorted subsets of the recipient or donor onto unsorted samples of the same recipient. TCRdb stores this immuneACCESS table with in-frame sequences only. Part of the clones is absent; in the studies checked, under half of the shortfall reflects unresolved V genes, and no reason is known for the rest. D and trimming come from the DNA, and the V and J calls and clone size come from that table. A total of some 9,400 clones appear in this sample, roughly 98% of them only once. The ten largest clonotypes hold approximately 0.25% of the sample.

Remarks on this clone: The specificity of this receptor is unknown. Qualities for individual bases were not recorded, and no much larger clone is one base off.

Viable CD3+CD4+ or CD3+CD8+ cells that were CCR7+CD45RA+CD45RO-CD95-CD27+CD28+ were defined as naive T cells. On the day of marrow donation, related bone marrow donors gave peripheral blood samples. Peripheral blood and bone marrow mononuclear cells were isolated by Ficoll-Hypaque density centrifugation and were cryopreserved. FACS on a FACSAria II was used to sort CD4+ and CD8+ T cells, including the naive and memory subsets. V is reduced by 1 base and J by 4 bases, leaving a spacing of 20 bases between them. The germline V gene encodes CDR1 MGHDK and CDR2 SYGVNS. The CDR3 spans 18 residues, from the cysteine through the phenylalanine. The read is trimmed to its CDR3 DNA, 54 bases read in frame from base 1.

The sequencing input was naive CD4+ T cells sorted from PBMCs. The TCR sequence derives from a woman in her sixties in good health, CMV-negative, and a related stem cell transplant donor. This receptor chain uses TRBV25-1 and TRBJ1-5; TRBD1 is a possible D gene, resting on 5 matching bases. The CDR3 in this case is CASSEWRDLASPNQPQHF. At the DNA level, the sequence is TGTGCCAGCAGTGAATGGAGGGACCTGGCGTCGCCTAATCAGCCCCAGCATTTT.